The T cell receptor beta chain described here comes from a study of graft-versus-host responses after intestinal transplantation. The CDR3 spans 13 residues. Trimming pared 7 bases from V and 1 base from J, leaving 11 bases between. In germline, CDR1 is MNHNY, CDR2 SVGAGI (reference sequence). Study conclusions and caveats: Recipient marrow held GvH clones, some first seen in ileum or blood.

Comments on this clone: Its antigen is as yet unknown.

Method: immunoSEQ multiplex PCR; TCRdb's copy keeps in-frame clones and lacks some. The sample contains about 120,000 clones, 90% to 95% of which appear only once. This chain uses TRBV6-6 with TRBJ2-7; no definite D call. The specimen was unstimulated CD4+ T cells sorted from spleen or lymph node cells, collected before intestinal transplant. The sequence came from a human donor who received an intestinal transplant. The DNA for the CDR3 is TGTGCCAGCACCCCCTCGTCGTCCTACGAGCAGTACTTC. Translated, it gives CASTPSSSYEQYF.